A selection of T cell receptor beta chains follows, all from one sample in a study of a mutant IDH1 vaccine in newly diagnosed glioma. These receptors' antigens are unknown. Repertoires were generated with immunoSEQ multiplex PCR, while TCRdb's copy carries only in-frame clones and drops some. The data show 50,000 to 70,000 clones, less than 85% seen once. The source was PBMCs, collected from a glioma patient whose treatment included an IDH1 peptide vaccine. The receptors stem from a woman younger than 30 with glioma. Some clones in this sample may be carry-over from other donors' samples. Each CDR3 is given with its conserved first and last residue. D genes are given only for firm matches. Where a row states a size, it is once, few, many or the class of an expanded clone; other rows omit it.

clone_size: .
j_call: TRBJ2-7
d_call: .
v_call: TRBV5-1
cdr3_nt: TGCGCCAGCAGCGCTAGCGCCCTCGCTCCCTACGAGCAGTACTTC
cdr3_aa: CASSASALAPYEQYF

clone_size: .
j_call: TRBJ1-1
d_call: .
v_call: TRBV7-2
cdr3_nt: TGTGCCAGCAGCTTGTTAGGGAGAGAAGCTTTCTTT
cdr3_aa: CASSLLGREAFF

clone_size: .
j_call: TRBJ1-6
d_call: TRBD1
v_call: TRBV6-5
cdr3_nt: TGTGCCAGCAGTTACGGGGGACAGGGCTATAATTCACCCCTCCACTTT
cdr3_aa: CASSYGGQGYNSPLHF

clone_size: .
j_call: TRBJ2-7
d_call: .
v_call: TRBV5-1
cdr3_nt: TGCGCCAGCAGCCTCGGGGCCAGCGCCTACGAGCAGTACTTC
cdr3_aa: CASSLGASAYEQYF

clone_size: once
j_call: TRBJ2-6
d_call: .
v_call: TRBV5-4
cdr3_nt: TGTGCCAGCAGCTCCCTGATCGGGGCCAACGTCCTGACTTTC
cdr3_aa: CASSSLIGANVLTF

clone_size: .
j_call: TRBJ1-6
d_call: .
v_call: TRBV5-1
cdr3_nt: TGCGCCAGCAGCTTGGAGACCAGCTCCTATAATTCACCCCTCCACTTT
cdr3_aa: CASSLETSSYNSPLHF

clone_size: .
j_call: TRBJ2-3
d_call: .
v_call: TRBV6-5
cdr3_nt: TGTGCCAGCAGTCAAGAGGGCAGGGCTGGAGATACGCAGTATTTT
cdr3_aa: CASSQEGRAGDTQYF

clone_size: .
j_call: TRBJ1-1
d_call: .
v_call: TRBV27
cdr3_nt: TGTGCCAGCAGGGTGGGACACTTGAACACTGAAGCTTTCTTT
cdr3_aa: CASRVGHLNTEAFF

clone_size: few
j_call: TRBJ1-1
d_call: .
v_call: TRBV11-2
cdr3_nt: TGTGCCAGCAGCTTAGATCCCGGCATGAACACTGAAGCTTTCTTT
cdr3_aa: CASSLDPGMNTEAFF

clone_size: few
j_call: TRBJ2-5
d_call: TRBD1
v_call: TRBV6-1
cdr3_nt: TGTGCCAGCAGTGAACAGACGGGACAGGGTGGGAAACAGTACTTC
cdr3_aa: CASSEQTGQGGKQYF

clone_size: .
j_call: TRBJ2-6
d_call: .
v_call: TRBV6-7
cdr3_nt: TGTGCCAGCAGTATGTTTAAGCGTTTACAAAGTCGGGCCAACGTCCTGACTTTC
cdr3_aa: CASSMFKRLQSRANVLTF

clone_size: .
j_call: TRBJ1-5
d_call: .
v_call: TRBV6-4
cdr3_nt: TGTGCCAGCAGTGACTCATCTGCCGGTTACAATCAGCCCCAGCATTTT
cdr3_aa: CASSDSSAGYNQPQHF

clone_size: once
j_call: TRBJ1-4
d_call: TRBD1
v_call: TRBV27
cdr3_nt: TGTGCCAGCAGTCGGACAGGGTATCGTGAAAAACTGTTTTTT
cdr3_aa: CASSRTGYREKLFF

clone_size: few
j_call: TRBJ2-2
d_call: TRBD2
v_call: TRBV7-3
cdr3_nt: TGTGCCAGCTCTGGAGGGGCGGGAGGTTTCCTCACCGGGGAGCTGCTTTTT
cdr3_aa: CASSGGAGGFLTGELLF

clone_size: .
j_call: TRBJ2-5
d_call: .
v_call: TRBV5-1
cdr3_nt: TGCGCCAGCAGCTTGGCACAGGGTCTAGAGACCCAGTACTTC
cdr3_aa: CASSLAQGLETQYF

clone_size: .
j_call: TRBJ2-2
d_call: .
v_call: TRBV18
cdr3_nt: TGTGCCAGCTCACCACAAAACACCGGGGAGCTGTTTTTT
cdr3_aa: CASSPQNTGELFF

clone_size: .
j_call: TRBJ1-5
d_call: .
v_call: TRBV5-8
cdr3_nt: TGTGCCAGCAGCCAGAGGAGAAATCAGCCCCAGCATTTT
cdr3_aa: CASSQRRNQPQHF

clone_size: .
j_call: TRBJ2-1
d_call: .
v_call: TRBV25-1
cdr3_nt: TGTGCCAGCAGTGAGGACGTCGGCGAGCAGTTCTTC
cdr3_aa: CASSEDVGEQFF

clone_size: .
j_call: TRBJ1-1
d_call: .
v_call: TRBV19
cdr3_nt: TGTGCCAGTTCCGGAGGCCTCGGGACTGAAGCTTTCTTT
cdr3_aa: CASSGGLGTEAFF

clone_size: .
j_call: TRBJ2-7
d_call: TRBD2
v_call: TRBV2
cdr3_nt: TGTGCCAGCAGCGCTACTAGCGGGGGACTTTACGAGCAGTACTTC
cdr3_aa: CASSATSGGLYEQYF

clone_size: .
j_call: TRBJ1-4
d_call: .
v_call: TRBV5-1
cdr3_nt: TGCGCCAGCAGCCTTCGGGGGGCGTATGAAAAACTGTTTTTT
cdr3_aa: CASSLRGAYEKLFF

clone_size: .
j_call: TRBJ2-3
d_call: TRBD2
v_call: TRBV5-8
cdr3_nt: TGTGCCAGCAGCTTGGTAATAGCGGGAGGGCCGATGTATTTT
cdr3_aa: CASSLVIAGGPMYF

clone_size: .
j_call: TRBJ2-2
d_call: .
v_call: TRBV6-5
cdr3_nt: TGTGCCAGCAGGGGGCCCAACACCGGGGAGCTGTTTTTT
cdr3_aa: CASRGPNTGELFF

clone_size: .
j_call: TRBJ1-2
d_call: .
v_call: TRBV30
cdr3_nt: TGTGCCTGGAGTGCCCGACAGAAATATGGCTACACCTTC
cdr3_aa: CAWSARQKYGYTF

clone_size: .
j_call: TRBJ1-4
d_call: TRBD1
v_call: TRBV6-6
cdr3_nt: TGTGCCAGCAGTGAGACAGGGGGGAGAGAAAAACTGTTTTTT
cdr3_aa: CASSETGGREKLFF

clone_size: .
j_call: TRBJ2-6
d_call: .
v_call: TRBV5-1
cdr3_nt: TGCGCCAGCAGCTTGGCGTGGACACCAAACTCTGGGGCCAACGTCCTGACTTTC
cdr3_aa: CASSLAWTPNSGANVLTF

clone_size: .
j_call: TRBJ1-1
d_call: TRBD1
v_call: TRBV4-3
cdr3_nt: TGCGCCAGCAGCCAAGACAGGGGGCCTTTGAACACTGAAGCTTTCTTT
cdr3_aa: CASSQDRGPLNTEAFF

clone_size: once
j_call: TRBJ1-1
d_call: TRBD1
v_call: TRBV5-4
cdr3_nt: TGTGCCAGCAGCTTGCCGGACAGGGTGGCTGAAGCTTTCTTT
cdr3_aa: CASSLPDRVAEAFF

clone_size: .
j_call: TRBJ1-5
d_call: .
v_call: TRBV6-1
cdr3_nt: TGTGCCAGCAACCGACAGTTCAATCAGCCCCAGCATTTT
cdr3_aa: CASNRQFNQPQHF

clone_size: few
j_call: TRBJ1-4
d_call: .
v_call: TRBV4-1
cdr3_nt: TGCGCCAGCAGCTGGGGGAGTGAAAAACTGTTTTTT
cdr3_aa: CASSWGSEKLFF

clone_size: .
j_call: TRBJ2-5
d_call: .
v_call: TRBV6-6
cdr3_nt: TGTGCCAGCAGTACCGTGAGGGAGCAGTACTTC
cdr3_aa: CASSTVREQYF

clone_size: .
j_call: TRBJ1-2
d_call: TRBD1
v_call: TRBV7-9
cdr3_nt: TGTGCCAGCAGCTTAGGGACAGGGGGTAACTATGGCTACACCTTC
cdr3_aa: CASSLGTGGNYGYTF

clone_size: .
j_call: TRBJ1-5
d_call: .
v_call: TRBV28
cdr3_nt: TGTGCCAGCAGTAAGGGCAGGAATCAGCCCCAGCATTTT
cdr3_aa: CASSKGRNQPQHF

clone_size: .
j_call: TRBJ1-4
d_call: .
v_call: TRBV19
cdr3_nt: TGTGCCAGTACAACGGGTAGTCCAGCTAATGAAAAACTGTTTTTT
cdr3_aa: CASTTGSPANEKLFF

clone_size: few
j_call: TRBJ2-7
d_call: .
v_call: TRBV29-1
cdr3_nt: TGCAGCGCTCGGGACACCATCTCCTACGAGCAGTACTTC
cdr3_aa: CSARDTISYEQYF

clone_size: .
j_call: TRBJ1-5
d_call: .
v_call: TRBV5-6
cdr3_nt: TGTGCCAGCAGTTCAACGGGGGGTTACGATCAGCCCCAGCATTTT
cdr3_aa: CASSSTGGYDQPQHF

clone_size: .
j_call: TRBJ2-1
d_call: .
v_call: TRBV5-4
cdr3_nt: TGTGCCAGCAGCGGCGGGCCCTACAATGAGCAGTTCTTC
cdr3_aa: CASSGGPYNEQFF

clone_size: .
j_call: TRBJ2-7
d_call: .
v_call: TRBV21-1
cdr3_nt: TGTGCCAGCAGCAAATGTCTAGCGGGAGTTATCTCCTACGAGCAGTACTTC
cdr3_aa: CASSKCLAGVISYEQYF

clone_size: once
j_call: TRBJ2-3
d_call: .
v_call: TRBV19
cdr3_nt: TGTGCCAGTAGTATAGGTGGGAACACAGATACGCAGTATTTT
cdr3_aa: CASSIGGNTDTQYF

clone_size: .
j_call: TRBJ1-5
d_call: .
v_call: TRBV28
cdr3_nt: TGTGCCAGCAGTTTACAACCTAGGACAGTTGGAAATCAGCCCCAGCATTTT
cdr3_aa: CASSLQPRTVGNQPQHF

clone_size: once
j_call: TRBJ1-1
d_call: .
v_call: TRBV7-2
cdr3_nt: TGTGCCAGCAGCCCCCGTTCACGGGTAACTGAAGCTTTCTTT
cdr3_aa: CASSPRSRVTEAFF

clone_size: .
j_call: TRBJ2-7
d_call: .
v_call: TRBV7-6
cdr3_nt: TGTGCCAGCAGCTTCCGCAGGGGTTACGAGCAGTACTTC
cdr3_aa: CASSFRRGYEQYF

clone_size: .
j_call: TRBJ2-2
d_call: TRBD2
v_call: TRBV27
cdr3_nt: TGTGCCAGCAGTTCGATAGCGGGACTTAACACCGGGGAGCTGTTTTTT
cdr3_aa: CASSSIAGLNTGELFF

clone_size: few
j_call: TRBJ1-5
d_call: .
v_call: TRBV29-1
cdr3_nt: TGCAGCGTTGAGGATAGCAATCAGCCCCAGCATTTT
cdr3_aa: CSVEDSNQPQHF

clone_size: .
j_call: TRBJ2-7
d_call: .
v_call: TRBV30
cdr3_nt: TGTGCCTGGAGGCCAGGGGTGAACGAGCAGTACTTC
cdr3_aa: CAWRPGVNEQYF

clone_size: .
j_call: TRBJ1-1
d_call: TRBD1
v_call: TRBV10-2
cdr3_nt: TGCGCCAGCGGGACAGGGGCGACTGAAGCTTTCTTT
cdr3_aa: CASGTGATEAFF

clone_size: once
j_call: TRBJ2-3
d_call: .
v_call: TRBV2
cdr3_nt: TGTGCCAGCAGTCCCCGGACTGGCACAGATACGCAGTATTTT
cdr3_aa: CASSPRTGTDTQYF

clone_size: .
j_call: TRBJ2-1
d_call: TRBD1
v_call: TRBV19
cdr3_nt: TGTGCCAGTAGTATAGAGGACAGGGGGTACAATGAGCAGTTCTTC
cdr3_aa: CASSIEDRGYNEQFF

clone_size: once
j_call: TRBJ2-7
d_call: .
v_call: TRBV6-5
cdr3_nt: TGTGCCAGCAGTTACTCCGCCCTCTCCTACGAGCAGTACTTC
cdr3_aa: CASSYSALSYEQYF

clone_size: .
j_call: TRBJ2-6
d_call: .
v_call: TRBV27
cdr3_nt: TGTGCCAGCAGTTCCTATCAGGGTTCCGGGGCCAACGTCCTGACTTTC
cdr3_aa: CASSSYQGSGANVLTF

clone_size: .
j_call: TRBJ1-2
d_call: .
v_call: TRBV6-1
cdr3_nt: TGTGCCAGCAGTGAATGGAATCCGGGAAACTATGGCTACACCTTC
cdr3_aa: CASSEWNPGNYGYTF

clone_size: .
j_call: TRBJ1-1
d_call: .
v_call: TRBV18
cdr3_nt: TGTGCCAGCTCGCAAATTGGGGGAGCGAACACTGAAGCTTTCTTT
cdr3_aa: CASSQIGGANTEAFF

clone_size: .
j_call: TRBJ2-7
d_call: TRBD2
v_call: TRBV6-1
cdr3_nt: TGTGCCAGCAGAGCGGGACTAGCGGGGGAGCAGTACTTC
cdr3_aa: CASRAGLAGEQYF

clone_size: .
j_call: TRBJ2-1
d_call: .
v_call: TRBV10-3
cdr3_nt: TGTGCCATCAGTGGGGACCTGGACAATGAGCAGTTCTTC
cdr3_aa: CAISGDLDNEQFF